The rows below give T cell receptor beta chains drawn from one sample of a study of blood T cell repertoires in COVID-19. The data were produced by immunoSEQ multiplex PCR, yet TCRdb's version contains in-frame clones alone and is incomplete. Of 210,000 or so clones listed, under 90% are singletons. Sequenced: PBMCs or T cells enriched from blood (not recorded which). The receptors were gathered from a man in his fifties or sixties who had recovered from COVID-19. Both conserved end residues are part of each CDR3. The order of the fields is D gene, clone size, V gene, J gene, CDR3 DNA, CDR3 protein. D genes are given only for firm matches. Size is omitted from some rows. Given values are once, few, many or a class for expanded clones.

d_gene: TRBD1; abundance: NA; v_gene: TRBV2; j_gene: TRBJ1-6; CDR3nt: TGTGCCAGCAGTCCCGGGACAGGGTCATTACCCCTCCACTTT; CDR3aa: CASSPGTGSLPLHF
d_gene: TRBD2; abundance: NA; v_gene: TRBV15; j_gene: TRBJ2-1; CDR3nt: TGTGCCACCAGCAGAGCGACTAGCGGGGGGTATGAGCAGTTCTTC; CDR3aa: CATSRATSGGYEQFF
d_gene: TRBD1; abundance: NA; v_gene: TRBV6-5; j_gene: TRBJ1-2; CDR3nt: TGTGCCAGCAGACCCTACCGACAGGGGAACTATGGCTACACCTTC; CDR3aa: CASRPYRQGNYGYTF
d_gene: NA; abundance: NA; v_gene: TRBV11-2; j_gene: TRBJ2-5; CDR3nt: TGTGCCAGCAGGAGGGATGGGCAAGAGACCCAGTACTTC; CDR3aa: CASRRDGQETQYF
d_gene: TRBD2; abundance: NA; v_gene: TRBV10-2; j_gene: TRBJ2-7; CDR3nt: TGCGCCAGCAGACTAGCGAACACCTACGAGCAGTACTTC; CDR3aa: CASRLANTYEQYF
d_gene: TRBD1; abundance: NA; v_gene: TRBV4-3; j_gene: TRBJ2-3; CDR3nt: TGCGCCAGCAGCCAAGACAACAGGGGTCGATCAGATACGCAGTATTTT; CDR3aa: CASSQDNRGRSDTQYF
d_gene: TRBD1; abundance: NA; v_gene: TRBV10-3; j_gene: TRBJ2-5; CDR3nt: TGTGCCACTGGGACAGGGGACCGCCAGAAGACCCAGTACTTC; CDR3aa: CATGTGDRQKTQYF
d_gene: NA; abundance: few; v_gene: TRBV12-3/TRBV12-4; j_gene: TRBJ1-2; CDR3nt: TGTGCCAGCAGTCAAGGGAGAGGTGGCTACACCTTC; CDR3aa: CASSQGRGGYTF
d_gene: TRBD1; abundance: few; v_gene: TRBV7-9; j_gene: TRBJ1-1; CDR3nt: TGTGCCAGCAGCTTAGGGCCAGGGGGCAGTGATGAAGCTTTCTTT; CDR3aa: CASSLGPGGSDEAFF
d_gene: NA; abundance: NA; v_gene: TRBV7-9; j_gene: TRBJ2-7; CDR3nt: TGTGCCAGCAGCCGAACAGGGAGCGGCTACGAGCAGTACTTC; CDR3aa: CASSRTGSGYEQYF
d_gene: TRBD1; abundance: once; v_gene: TRBV19; j_gene: TRBJ1-1; CDR3nt: TGTGCCAGTAGTACTCCCGGGACAGGGAGGAACGAAGCTTTCTTT; CDR3aa: CASSTPGTGRNEAFF
d_gene: TRBD1; abundance: NA; v_gene: TRBV24-1; j_gene: TRBJ2-5; CDR3nt: TGTGCCACCAGTGAGTCCGGGACAGGGATCGAGACCCAGTACTTC; CDR3aa: CATSESGTGIETQYF
d_gene: NA; abundance: NA; v_gene: TRBV28; j_gene: TRBJ1-2; CDR3nt: TGTGCCAGCACCTTGGGGGGGGCGGACTATGGCTACACCTTC; CDR3aa: CASTLGGADYGYTF
d_gene: NA; abundance: NA; v_gene: TRBV27; j_gene: TRBJ1-4; CDR3nt: TGTGCCAGCAGTTTCGACATAGTCAGGGCAACTAATGAAAAACTGTTTTTT; CDR3aa: CASSFDIVRATNEKLFF
d_gene: NA; abundance: NA; v_gene: TRBV29-1; j_gene: TRBJ1-1; CDR3nt: TGCAGCCCGTGGGGGATGGGGGCCACTGAAGCTTTCTTT; CDR3aa: CSPWGMGATEAFF
d_gene: NA; abundance: NA; v_gene: TRBV5-1; j_gene: TRBJ1-1; CDR3nt: TGCGCCAGCAGCTTGATGGGGACTAACACTGAAGCTTTCTTT; CDR3aa: CASSLMGTNTEAFF
d_gene: NA; abundance: NA; v_gene: TRBV5-4; j_gene: TRBJ2-2; CDR3nt: TGTGCCAGCAGCGCCGACAGTTTACCCACCGGGGAGCTGTTTTTT; CDR3aa: CASSADSLPTGELFF
d_gene: TRBD2; abundance: NA; v_gene: TRBV6-4; j_gene: TRBJ2-1; CDR3nt: TGTGCCAGCAGCGACACTAGCGGGGGTGAGCAGTTCTTC; CDR3aa: CASSDTSGGEQFF
d_gene: NA; abundance: NA; v_gene: TRBV7-6; j_gene: TRBJ2-6; CDR3nt: TGTGCCAGCAGCTTAACCCACCGGGACACATTTCGCTCTGGGGCCAACGTCCTGACTTTC; CDR3aa: CASSLTHRDTFRSGANVLTF
d_gene: NA; abundance: NA; v_gene: TRBV7-2; j_gene: TRBJ1-1; CDR3nt: TGTGCCAGCAGCTCCACTGTTGGTGAAGCTTTCTTT; CDR3aa: CASSSTVGEAFF
d_gene: NA; abundance: NA; v_gene: TRBV5-8; j_gene: TRBJ1-1; CDR3nt: TGTGCCAGCAGCTTGGGTCGGGACACTGAAGCTTTCTTT; CDR3aa: CASSLGRDTEAFF
d_gene: NA; abundance: NA; v_gene: TRBV27; j_gene: TRBJ2-7; CDR3nt: TGTGCCAGCAGTACCAGGGGGAGGCTAGCGTCCCACGAGCAGTACTTC; CDR3aa: CASSTRGRLASHEQYF
d_gene: NA; abundance: NA; v_gene: TRBV5-5; j_gene: TRBJ2-2; CDR3nt: TGTGCCAGCAGCCCAATTAGTAGTGTCGGGGAGCTGTTTTTT; CDR3aa: CASSPISSVGELFF
d_gene: NA; abundance: NA; v_gene: TRBV6-5; j_gene: TRBJ1-2; CDR3nt: TGTGCCAGCAAGGCTGCGGGCGGAGGCTATGGCTACACCTTC; CDR3aa: CASKAAGGGYGYTF
d_gene: NA; abundance: NA; v_gene: TRBV11-2; j_gene: TRBJ2-7; CDR3nt: TGTGCCAGCAGTCGGGGACAAGCCTACGAGCAGTACTTC; CDR3aa: CASSRGQAYEQYF
d_gene: TRBD1; abundance: once; v_gene: TRBV3-1/TRBV3-2; j_gene: TRBJ2-6; CDR3nt: TGTGCCAGCAGCCAGGTAGACGGACAGGGAACCGGGGCCAACGTCCTGACTTTC; CDR3aa: CASSQVDGQGTGANVLTF
d_gene: TRBD1; abundance: NA; v_gene: TRBV6-2/TRBV6-3; j_gene: TRBJ1-5; CDR3nt: TGTGCCAGCAGTTACGGGGCAGGGGGCGGCAATCAGCCCCAGCATTTT; CDR3aa: CASSYGAGGGNQPQHF
d_gene: TRBD2; abundance: NA; v_gene: TRBV20-1; j_gene: TRBJ2-3; CDR3nt: TGCAGTGCTAGTCAGAGAGCGGGAATTGATACGCAGTATTTT; CDR3aa: CSASQRAGIDTQYF
d_gene: NA; abundance: NA; v_gene: TRBV5-1; j_gene: TRBJ2-3; CDR3nt: TGCGCCAGCAGCTGGGACACGGCATCCGAAACGCAGTATTTT; CDR3aa: CASSWDTASETQYF
d_gene: NA; abundance: once; v_gene: TRBV7-3; j_gene: TRBJ1-6; CDR3nt: TGTGCCAGCAGCAACGGACTCTTCAATTCACCCCTCCACTTT; CDR3aa: CASSNGLFNSPLHF
d_gene: TRBD1; abundance: NA; v_gene: TRBV3-1/TRBV3-2; j_gene: TRBJ2-7; CDR3nt: TGTGCCAGCAGCCCCGACAGGGCCCAGAAAGCTTCCTACGAGCAGTACTTC; CDR3aa: CASSPDRAQKASYEQYF
d_gene: NA; abundance: NA; v_gene: TRBV19; j_gene: TRBJ1-4; CDR3nt: TGTGCCAGTAGGACCGGGACTAATGAAAAACTGTTTTTT; CDR3aa: CASRTGTNEKLFF
d_gene: NA; abundance: NA; v_gene: TRBV11-3; j_gene: TRBJ1-1; CDR3nt: TGTGCCAGCAGCCCAGGAGGGTGGGAAAACACTGAAGCTTTCTTT; CDR3aa: CASSPGGWENTEAFF
d_gene: TRBD1; abundance: NA; v_gene: TRBV10-1; j_gene: TRBJ2-6; CDR3nt: TGCGCCAGCAGTGAGTCAGGAGACAGGGGCTCTGGGGCCAACGTCCTGACTTTC; CDR3aa: CASSESGDRGSGANVLTF
d_gene: TRBD1; abundance: many; v_gene: TRBV2; j_gene: TRBJ1-2; CDR3nt: TGTGCCATAACCCAACAGGGGATTTATGGCTACACCTTC; CDR3aa: CAITQQGIYGYTF